This T cell receptor (beta chain) was identified in a study of Tregs in tolerant kidney transplant recipients. Sequencing was performed with immunoSEQ multiplex PCR; in TCRdb, only in-frame clones are kept and a portion is missing. The table records 15,000 to 20,000 clones, approximately 61% of them present only once. In the case of this clone: The antigen remains unidentified.

V lost 0 bases and J lost 7; bases outside the gene matches: 16. Germline lookup yields CDR1 SGDLS and CDR2 YYNGEE. This CDR3 comprises 19 residues. Sequenced material: Tregs from blood cultured with allogeneic cells. The rearrangement links TRBV9 to TRBJ2-2; 9 positions match TRBD2. The clonotype originates from a human donor in good health. This chain's CDR3 is CASSVVPIAGVVFGGELFF. CDR3 bases: TGTGCCAGCAGCGTAGTCCCGATAGCGGGAGTCGTGTTTGGCGGGGAGCTGTTTTTT.